Here is one T cell receptor beta chain with its context. This specimen belongs to a study of blood T cell repertoires in COVID-19. As for the study in general: Acute-phase and convalescent COVID-19 samples originated in the United States, Italy and Spain. T cells, B-cell-depleted T cells, or PBMCs supplied cDNA or gDNA.

Original processing methods: Reference gene primer amplification gave estimated nucleated cell counts. Assay used: immunoSEQ multiplex PCR; TCRdb lists only in-frame clones, some missing. The V and J calls and clone size come from that table; D and trimming were worked out from the DNA. The table includes 150,000 or so clones, about four fifths detected once. The length of the CDR3 is 14 residues. CDR1 is GTSNPN and CDR2 is SVGIG in the germline V gene (reference sequence). Between the trimmed V and J ends, which lost 2 bases and 2 bases, there was a span of 10 bases. During active infection, Seattle patients enrolled and were then monitored through disease.

The origin of this receptor is a woman aged 55-70 years with COVID-19, enrolled during active disease. The sequencing sample was made of peripheral blood. The chain uses TRBV30 and TRBJ2-1; TRBD2 is a possible D gene (5 bases). The CDR3 region has the DNA TGTGCCTGGAGTACGGGATTGCCCTACAATGAGCAGTTCTTC. As protein: CAWSTGLPYNEQFF.